The next 6 T cell receptor beta chains were all read from a single sample in a study of tumor-infiltrating lymphocytes in oesophageal squamous cell carcinoma. TCRdb redid the calling of the PCR reads with MiXCR, one entry per CDR3 protein. The repertoire holds 16,000 or so distinct CDR3 sequences, with roughly 50% as singletons. Specimen: esophageal tumor tissue. These receptors were collected from a male donor with esophageal squamous cell carcinoma.

J is TRBJ2-3 and V is TRBV11-3; the D gene is possibly TRBD1 (5 bases). Per germline, CDR1 SGHNT and CDR2 YENEEA. The CDR3 has 17 residues. Trimming shortened V by 1 base and J by 4 bases, and 18 bases separated the two germline ends. The CDR3 spells CASSLGGVRVGSDTQYF. CDR3 nucleotides: TGTGCCAGCAGCTTAGGTGGCGTCAGGGTAGGATCAGATACGCAGTATTTT.

The chain uses TRBV5-3 and TRBJ2-7; D call uncertain. TRBV5-3 counts as an open reading frame of uncertain function. Trimming left V 8 bases short and J 3 bases short, with 9 bases between. CDR3 length: 11 residues. CDR3 amino acids: CASTILYEQYF. In nucleotides, the CDR3 is TGTGCCAGCACTATCCTCTACGAGCAGTACTTC.

This clonotype is a singleton in its sample. The chain employs TRBV7-6 and TRBJ2-7; TRBD2 aligns across 11 bases. The DNA end is a closer match to TRBJ2-1, so the J assignment may be wrong. This CDR3 is built from 15 residues. The V gene's germline CDR1 is SGHVS and CDR2 FNYEAQ. The CDR3 loop reads CASSTTSGSSAEQFF. As DNA, the CDR3 is TGTGCCAGCAGCACCACTAGCGGGAGCAGTGCTGAGCAGTTCTTC.

V gene TRBV6-2 or TRBV6-3 combines with J gene TRBJ2-1; D unresolved. The CDR3 spans 16 residues. Germline V CDR1 and CDR2: MNHEY, SVGEGT. The V gene lost 5 bases and the J gene lost 0 bases, with 14 bases spanning the gap. The CDR3 nucleotides are TGTGCCAGCAGTGTCTTCCAACGGAGCTCCTACAATGAGCAGTTCTTC. This translates into CASSVFQRSSYNEQFF.

The CDR3 DNA sequence: TGTGCCAGCAGCATCGGCGACAGGCCTGATACGCAGTATTTT. Amino acids: CASSIGDRPDTQYF. The V and J genes are TRBV11-2 and TRBJ2-3, with TRBD1 as a possible D gene (6 bases). The germline V and J ends were trimmed by 5 bases and 6 bases, with 15 bases remaining between them. The CDR3 covers 14 residues. Germline CDR1 SGHAT, CDR2 FQNNGV.

This clonotype was picked up a small number of times. V is TRBV7-2 and J is TRBJ2-2, with 8 bases lining up with TRBD1. Trimming at V came to 5 bases and at J to 6 bases, leaving 5 bases not matched to a gene. Germline V gene sequence: CDR1 SGHTA, CDR2 FQGNSA. The CDR3 extends over 14 amino acids. The CDR3 is CASSRGQGAGELFF. CDR3 nucleotides: TGTGCCAGCAGCCGCGGACAGGGCGCCGGGGAGCTGTTTTTT.